This T cell receptor (beta chain) was obtained from a study of cytomegalovirus exposure and HLA in healthy donors. General study results and limits: HLA alleles showed associations with 15,000 to 20,000 TCR beta sequences in a later analysis, at a 0.05 false discovery rate. Other equally common chains were less clonally expanded than HLA-associated TCR beta chains, a later analysis showed.

The CDR3 totals 17 residues. The V segment lost 2 bases and the J segment 10 bases; nucleotides outside the gene matches: 11. CDR1 SGHTA and CDR2 FQGNSA come from the germline V gene. Comment on this clone: Antigen specificity is unknown.

The PCR was carried out with 60 Vbeta primers and 13 Jbeta primers. Produced via immunoSEQ multiplex PCR; TCRdb's table is partial and in-frame only. The repertoire holds about 180,000 clones, about 80% seen once, with approximately 1.4% in the top ten. The V call is TRBV7-2, the J call TRBJ2-1; 13 nucleotides match TRBD2. The sequence came from a man in his forties in good health and CMV-seronegative. Sequenced material: PBMCs. The DNA of the CDR3 is TGTGCCAGCAGCTTATTTAGTCGGACTAGCGGGAGTTGGGAGCAGTTCTTC. The encoded protein is CASSLFSRTSGSWEQFF.